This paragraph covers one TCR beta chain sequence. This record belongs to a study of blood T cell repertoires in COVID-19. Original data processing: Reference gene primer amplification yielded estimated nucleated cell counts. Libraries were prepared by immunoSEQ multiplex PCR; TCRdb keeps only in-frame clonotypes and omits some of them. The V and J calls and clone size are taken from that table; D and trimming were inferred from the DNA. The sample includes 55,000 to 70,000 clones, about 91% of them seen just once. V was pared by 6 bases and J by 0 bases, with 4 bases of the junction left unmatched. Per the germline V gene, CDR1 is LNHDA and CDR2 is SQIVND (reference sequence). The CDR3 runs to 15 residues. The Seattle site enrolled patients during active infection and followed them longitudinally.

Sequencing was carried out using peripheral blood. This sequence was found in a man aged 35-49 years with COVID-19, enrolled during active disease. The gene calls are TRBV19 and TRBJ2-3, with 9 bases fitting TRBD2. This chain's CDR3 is CASSRLADSTDTQYF. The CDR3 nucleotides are TGTGCCAGTAGCAGACTAGCGGATAGCACAGATACGCAGTATTTT.